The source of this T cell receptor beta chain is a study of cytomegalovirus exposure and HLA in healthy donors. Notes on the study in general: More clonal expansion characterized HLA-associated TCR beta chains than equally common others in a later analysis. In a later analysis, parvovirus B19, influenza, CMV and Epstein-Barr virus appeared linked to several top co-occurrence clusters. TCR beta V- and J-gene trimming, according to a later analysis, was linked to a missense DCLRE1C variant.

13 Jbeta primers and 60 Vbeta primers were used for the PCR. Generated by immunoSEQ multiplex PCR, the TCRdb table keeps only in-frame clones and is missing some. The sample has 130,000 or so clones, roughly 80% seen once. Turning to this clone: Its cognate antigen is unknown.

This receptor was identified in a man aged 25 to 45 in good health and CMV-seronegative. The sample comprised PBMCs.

CDR3 DNA sequence: TGTGCCAGCAGCAAGGGCCAGAACGTGACCCAGTACTTC. Translating it yields CASSKGQNVTQYF. The chain employs TRBV21-1 and TRBJ2-5; TRBD1, as called in the table, went unchecked against the DNA. TRBV21-1 is described as a pseudogene. This CDR3 is 13 amino acids long.